The 28 T cell receptor beta chains listed next were all sequenced from one sample in a study of CD4 T cells in relation to SARS-CoV-2 and coronaviruses. Their target antigens are unknown. Some clones are missing from TCRdb's copy, which holds only in-frame ones; the method was immunoSEQ multiplex PCR. The table has about 40,000 clones, over 60% seen once. The sample comprised memory CD4+ T cells from PBMCs, cultured in vitro. These receptors were taken from an adult with COVID-19.

The genes are TRBV6-1 and TRBJ2-2, with D hard to call. Germline V gives CDR1 MNHNS, CDR2 SASEGT. The CDR3 has 16 residues. Trimming removed 2 bases at V and 3 bases at J, with 13 bases between. The chain's CDR3 is CASSEIGYVDTGELFF. The DNA of the CDR3 is TGTGCCAGCAGTGAAATTGGGTACGTGGACACCGGGGAGCTGTTTTTT.

V and J are TRBV7-2 and TRBJ2-1; TRBD2 aligns across 9 bases. The V gene end was trimmed by 4 bases and the J gene end by 7 bases; junction bases not matched to a gene: 5. The germline gives CDR1 SGHTA, CDR2 FQGNSA. The CDR3 length is 14 residues. Here the CDR3 DNA reads TGTGCCAGCAGCTCGGGACTAGCTCATAATGAGCAGTTCTTC. Protein product: CASSSGLAHNEQFF.

V gene TRBV28 combines with J gene TRBJ1-2; D gene uncertain. This CDR3 is built from 13 residues. V dropped 6 bases and J dropped 0 bases, with 8 bases sitting between them. The germline gives CDR1 MDHEN, CDR2 SYDVKM. CDR3: CASRTKANYGYTF. The DNA for the CDR3 is TGTGCCAGCAGGACCAAAGCTAACTATGGCTACACCTTC.

The chain is built from TRBV27 and TRBJ1-5, with 10 nucleotides matching TRBD1. The CDR3 sequence is 17 residues long. Germline V CDR1 and CDR2: MNHEY, SMNVEV (reference sequence). V shed 0 bases and J 4 bases; nucleotides not matched to a gene: 6. The CDR3, as DNA: TGTGCCAGCAGTTTATCGACGCGGGACAGGGGTAATCAGCCCCAGCATTTT. Residues: CASSLSTRDRGNQPQHF.

CDR3 nucleotides: TGTGCCAGCAGCCCCGAGTGGGCGTTGAACAATGAGCAGTTCTTC. Its translation: CASSPEWALNNEQFF. The chain uses TRBV7-2 and TRBJ2-1; D is undetermined. Germline-derived CDR1 and CDR2 are SGHTA and FQGNSA. V shed 5 bases and J shed 5 bases, with 16 bases lying between them. There are 15 residues in the CDR3.

The rearrangement links TRBV4-1 to TRBJ2-1; maybe TRBD2 (6 bases). V was pared by 2 bases and J by 4 bases, with 12 bases between. The germline V gene encodes CDR1 MGHRA and CDR2 YSYEKL. This CDR3 comprises 15 residues. Here the CDR3 DNA reads TGCGCCAGCAGCCAACCCCTAGCGCGATACAATGAGCAGTTCTTC. Its translation: CASSQPLARYNEQFF.

The chain links TRBV9 to TRBJ2-2; either TRBD1 or TRBD2 may supply D (6 bases each). V lost 0 bases to trimming and J lost 3 bases, with 18 bases between them. Per the germline V gene, CDR1 is SGDLS and CDR2 is YYNGEE. This CDR3 has 18 residues. The DNA of the CDR3 is TGTGCCAGCAGCGTAGGATTCGGGGGCGCTGGGGACACCGGGGAGCTGTTTTTT. It codes for CASSVGFGGAGDTGELFF.

The chain employs TRBV2 and TRBJ1-2; D gene uncertain. CDR3 length equals 13 residues. CDR1 SNHLY and CDR2 FYNNEI come from the germline V gene. V was trimmed by 8 bases and J by 1 base, leaving 11 bases between them. The CDR3 coding sequence is TGTGCCAGCCGGCGGGAGGGTAACTATGGCTACACCTTC. Its protein is CASRREGNYGYTF.

The chain employs TRBV7-3 and TRBJ2-1; no firm D call. The CDR3 consists of 14 residues. Germline CDR1 reads SGHTA; CDR2 reads FQGTGA. Trimming stripped 7 bases from V and 5 bases from J, with 15 bases between. CDR3 sequence (DNA): TGTGCCAGCAACATCGATGGACGTGACAATGAGCAGTTCTTC. Its protein product is CASNIDGRDNEQFF.

The chain employs TRBV7-8 and TRBJ1-1, with 8 bases fitting TRBD1. Losses at the gene ends were 6 bases for V and 6 bases for J; bases not matched to a gene: 12. Germline CDR1 is SGHVS and CDR2 is FQNEAQ. The CDR3 is made up of 15 amino acids. CDR3 in amino acids: CASSNPYRGRSEAFF. As DNA, the CDR3 is TGTGCCAGCAGTAATCCTTACAGGGGGAGGTCTGAAGCTTTCTTT.

The V and J genes are TRBV4-2 and TRBJ2-1; 9 bases are a match to TRBD2. Trimming at V came to 3 bases and at J to 8 bases, leaving 11 bases not matched to a gene. The germline gives CDR1 LGHNA, CDR2 YNFKEQ. CDR3 length: 16 residues. For the CDR3, the DNA is TGTGCCAGCAGCCAGGAGCTAGCGGGAAGGGAGGATGAGCAGTTCTTC. Translated, it gives CASSQELAGREDEQFF.

In this sample, this clone turned up once. The rearrangement joins TRBV11-3 to TRBJ2-1; D might be TRBD1 (6 bases). Germline-derived CDR1 and CDR2 are SGHNT and YENEEA. V shed 6 bases and J shed 6 bases, with 15 bases lying between them. The CDR3 extends over 14 amino acids. The CDR3 DNA follows: TGTGCCAGCAGTCTAGGGGGTTTGAGCAATGAGCAGTTCTTC. Protein: CASSLGGLSNEQFF.

The V and J genes are TRBV27 and TRBJ2-6, with unresolved D. Per the germline V gene, CDR1 is MNHEY and CDR2 is SMNVEV (reference sequence). CDR3 size: 17 residues. The V and J ends lost 3 bases and 1 base respectively, with 13 bases between them. CDR3 region: CASSFRSHSSGANVLTF. DNA of the CDR3: TGTGCCAGCAGTTTCAGGTCCCATAGTTCTGGGGCCAACGTCCTGACTTTC. Based on the CDR3 plus reference TRBV27 and TRBJ2-6, the full variable domain is EAQVTQNPRYLITVTGKKLTVTCSQNMNHEYMSWYRQDPGLGLRQIYYSMNVEVTDKGDVPEGYKVSRKEKRNFPLILESPSPNQTSLYFCASSFRSHSSGANVLTFGAGSRLTVL.

The chain has TRBV29-1 and TRBJ1-2; weak D call: TRBD1 (5 bases). The germline V and J ends were trimmed by 2 bases and 5 bases, with 12 bases remaining between them. Germline V gives CDR1 SQVTM, CDR2 ANQGSEA. The CDR3 has 13 residues. The CDR3 region is CSVEKGQRYGYTF. In DNA form, the CDR3 reads TGCAGCGTTGAAAAGGGGCAGCGATATGGCTACACCTTC.

V and J are TRBV28 and TRBJ2-6; D not resolved. V dropped 3 bases and J dropped 3 bases, with 9 bases sitting between them. CDR1 and CDR2 from the germline V gene are MDHEN and SYDVKM. The CDR3 runs 15 residues. Written as DNA, the CDR3 is TGTGCCAGCAGTTTCGGGTCGATTGGGGCCAACGTCCTGACTTTC. Amino acids: CASSFGSIGANVLTF.

The rearrangement joins TRBV12-3 or TRBV12-4 to TRBJ1-5; D is uncertain. This CDR3 contains 12 residues. Trimming shortened V by 2 bases and J by 6 bases, and 5 bases separated the two germline ends. CDR3 protein: CASSLSGQPQHF. CDR3 coding DNA: TGTGCCAGCAGTTTATCGGGTCAGCCCCAGCATTTT.

This sequence joins TRBV7-2 and TRBJ2-7; tentatively, D is TRBD2 (7 bases). Germline CDR1 reads SGHTA; CDR2 reads FQGNSA. This CDR3 is built from 16 residues. The V end lost 0 bases, the J end lost 7 bases, and 19 bases lay between the germline ends. The CDR3 DNA sequence: TGTGCCAGCAGCTTAGCATGGACAGCGGGATTTTATGAGCAGTACTTC. Amino acids: CASSLAWTAGFYEQYF.

The V and J genes are TRBV30 and TRBJ1-3; the D is unclear. The CDR3 runs 12 residues. Trimming removed 5 bases from V and 7 bases from J, with 12 bases in between. Germline CDR1 reads GTSNPN; CDR2 reads SVGIG (reference sequence). Here the CDR3 DNA reads TGTGCCTGGGACGGCGGAGGGAACACCATATATTTT. Translation: CAWDGGGNTIYF.

This chain connects TRBV7-8 to TRBJ1-3; D is unresolved. The ends were cut back, 3 bases at V and 0 bases at J, with 15 bases in the middle. CDR1 is SGHVS and CDR2 is FQNEAQ in the germline V gene. This CDR3 spans 17 amino acids. DNA of the CDR3: TGTGCCAGCAGCTTCGGATACAAGGGCAACTCTGGAAACACCATATATTTT. Its translation is CASSFGYKGNSGNTIYF. The full variable domain, rest sourced from reference TRBV7-8 and TRBJ1-3, is GAGVSQSPRYKVAKRGQDVALRCDPISGHVSLFWYQQALGQGPEFLTYFQNEAQLDKSGLPSDRFFAERPEGSVSTLKIQRTQQEDSAVYLCASSFGYKGNSGNTIYFGEGSWLTVV.

J is TRBJ1-5 and V is TRBV19, with TRBD1 matching over 10 bases. Germline V gene lookup returns CDR1 LNHDA and CDR2 SQIVND (reference sequence). Unmatched junction bases numbered 8, after V lost 7 bases and J lost 5 bases. This CDR3 is built from 15 residues. The CDR3: CASTNSGQGYQPQHF. CDR3 sequence (DNA): TGTGCCAGTACCAACTCGGGACAGGGGTATCAGCCCCAGCATTTT.

The chain links TRBV12-3 or TRBV12-4 to TRBJ1-6, with 7 nucleotides matching TRBD1. J lost 7 bases, V lost 5 bases, and 2 bases had no gene match. This CDR3 is built from 13 residues. The CDR3 region has the DNA TGTGCCAGCAGTGACAGGGTAAATTCACCCCTCCACTTT. It encodes CASSDRVNSPLHF.

The rearrangement joins TRBV30 to TRBJ2-5, with D maybe TRBD2 (7 bases). Trimming took 2 bases from V and 4 from J, leaving 11 bases between them. The CDR3 is 13 residues long. Germline V CDR1 and CDR2: GTSNPN, SVGIG (reference sequence). The CDR3 is CAWSRGGRETQYF. The DNA of the CDR3 is TGTGCCTGGAGTAGGGGGGGGCGAGAGACCCAGTACTTC.

V gene TRBV6-5 combines with J gene TRBJ2-3; D is undetermined. V was cut by 5 bases and J by 2 bases, with 11 bases left in between. The CDR3 covers 14 residues. CDR1 MNHEY and CDR2 SVGAGI come from the germline V gene. This CDR3 reads CASSPVAVTDTQYF. CDR3 in DNA: TGTGCCAGCAGTCCGGTGGCCGTCACAGATACGCAGTATTTT.

The chain couples TRBV19 to TRBJ2-3; 7 nucleotides line up with TRBD2. Germline lookup yields CDR1 LNHDA and CDR2 SQIVND (reference sequence). The CDR3 covers 17 residues. Unmatched junction bases numbered 8, after V lost 0 bases and J lost 2 bases. The CDR3 DNA is TGTGCCAGTAGTATAGATCGCGAGCGGGGAAACACAGATACGCAGTATTTT. Translation gives CASSIDRERGNTDTQYF. Full variable domain (missing parts from reference TRBV19 and TRBJ2-3): DGGITQSPKYLFRKEGQNVTLSCEQNLNHDAMYWYRQDPGQGLRLIYYSQIVNDFQKGDIAEGYSVSREKKESFPLTVTSAQKNPTAFYLCASSIDRERGNTDTQYFGPGTRLTVL.

Remarks on this clone: Different DNA sequences within this sample yield the same CDR3. This sequence joins TRBV5-1 and TRBJ2-7, with a possible D match to TRBD1 (5 bases). This CDR3 region has 12 residues. The germline V and J ends were trimmed by 2 bases and 2 bases, with 5 bases remaining between them. The germline CDR1 and CDR2 sequences are SGHRS and YFSETQ. Here the CDR3 reads CASSLGAYEQYF. CDR3 in DNA: TGCGCCAGCAGCTTAGGGGCCTACGAGCAGTACTTC. The complete variable domain, with remaining parts taken from reference TRBV5-1 and TRBJ2-7, reads KAGVTQTPRYLIKTRGQQVTLSCSPISGHRSVSWYQQTPGQGLQFLFEYFSETQRNKGNFPGRFSGRQFSNSRSEMNVSTLELGDSALYLCASSLGAYEQYFGPGTRLTVT.

The rearrangement links TRBV6-6 to TRBJ2-3; TRBD1 agrees at 7 bases. J was trimmed by 4 bases and V by 5 bases; bases with no gene match: 0. This CDR3 spans 12 amino acids. Germline CDR1 is MNHNY and CDR2 is SVGAGI (reference sequence). In nucleotides, the CDR3 is TGTGCCAGCAGTACAGGGGCAGATACGCAGTATTTT. Its protein product is CASSTGADTQYF.

This clone was seen only a few times. The chain employs TRBV4-1 and TRBJ2-5; no definite D call. V lost 1 base and J lost 1, with 7 bases in between. The germline gives CDR1 MGHRA, CDR2 YSYEKL. The CDR3 spans 14 residues. The CDR3 sequence is CASSQVSPQETQYF. The CDR3 DNA follows: TGCGCCAGCAGCCAAGTGTCTCCCCAAGAGACCCAGTACTTC.

The rearrangement uses TRBV6-1 and TRBJ1-3; weak D call: TRBD1 (6 bases). Germline V lookup: CDR1 MNHNS, CDR2 SASEGT. Trimming pared 3 bases from V and 0 bases from J, leaving 12 bases between. The CDR3 runs 16 residues. The CDR3: CASSDIGGHSGNTIYF. CDR3 coding DNA: TGTGCCAGCAGTGATATAGGGGGACACTCTGGAAACACCATATATTTT.